The TCR beta chain under discussion was sequenced for a study of blood T cell repertoires in COVID-19. Study in general: Acute-phase and convalescent COVID-19 samples originated in the United States, Italy and Spain. PBMCs, B-cell-depleted T cells, or T cells provided the cDNA or gDNA that made up the material.

With 0 bases removed from V and 2 bases from J, the gap between germline ends came to 7 bases. This CDR3 comprises 14 residues. The germline CDR1 and CDR2 sequences are MGHRA and YSYEKL. Original handling: Reference gene primer amplification in the assay estimated nucleated cell counts. TCRdb's table, derived via immunoSEQ multiplex PCR, lists solely in-frame clones and lacks some. The V and J calls and clone size were taken over from that table, and D and trimming were inferred from the DNA. The sample has some 58,000 clones; around 90% are singletons. The clonotype comes from a man aged 45-65 years with active COVID-19. Sample: peripheral blood. V is TRBV4-1 and J is TRBJ1-2, with D possibly TRBD1 on 5 matching bases. CDR3 nucleotide sequence: TGCGCCAGCAGCCAAGAACAGGTCAACTATGGCTACACCTTC. It yields the protein CASSQEQVNYGYTF.